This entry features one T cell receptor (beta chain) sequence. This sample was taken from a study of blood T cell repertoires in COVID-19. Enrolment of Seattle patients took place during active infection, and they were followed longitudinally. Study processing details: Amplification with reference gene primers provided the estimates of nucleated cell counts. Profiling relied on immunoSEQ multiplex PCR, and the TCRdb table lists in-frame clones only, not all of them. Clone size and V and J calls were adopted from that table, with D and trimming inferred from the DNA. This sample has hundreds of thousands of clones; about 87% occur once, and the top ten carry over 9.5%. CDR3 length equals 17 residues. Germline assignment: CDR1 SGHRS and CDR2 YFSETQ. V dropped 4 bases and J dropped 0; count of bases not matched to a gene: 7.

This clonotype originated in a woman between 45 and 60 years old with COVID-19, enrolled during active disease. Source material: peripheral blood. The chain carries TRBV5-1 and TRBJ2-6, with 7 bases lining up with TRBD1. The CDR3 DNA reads TGCGCCAGCAGCCGCACAGGGGATTTCTCTGGGGCCAACGTCCTGACTTTC. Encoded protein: CASSRTGDFSGANVLTF.